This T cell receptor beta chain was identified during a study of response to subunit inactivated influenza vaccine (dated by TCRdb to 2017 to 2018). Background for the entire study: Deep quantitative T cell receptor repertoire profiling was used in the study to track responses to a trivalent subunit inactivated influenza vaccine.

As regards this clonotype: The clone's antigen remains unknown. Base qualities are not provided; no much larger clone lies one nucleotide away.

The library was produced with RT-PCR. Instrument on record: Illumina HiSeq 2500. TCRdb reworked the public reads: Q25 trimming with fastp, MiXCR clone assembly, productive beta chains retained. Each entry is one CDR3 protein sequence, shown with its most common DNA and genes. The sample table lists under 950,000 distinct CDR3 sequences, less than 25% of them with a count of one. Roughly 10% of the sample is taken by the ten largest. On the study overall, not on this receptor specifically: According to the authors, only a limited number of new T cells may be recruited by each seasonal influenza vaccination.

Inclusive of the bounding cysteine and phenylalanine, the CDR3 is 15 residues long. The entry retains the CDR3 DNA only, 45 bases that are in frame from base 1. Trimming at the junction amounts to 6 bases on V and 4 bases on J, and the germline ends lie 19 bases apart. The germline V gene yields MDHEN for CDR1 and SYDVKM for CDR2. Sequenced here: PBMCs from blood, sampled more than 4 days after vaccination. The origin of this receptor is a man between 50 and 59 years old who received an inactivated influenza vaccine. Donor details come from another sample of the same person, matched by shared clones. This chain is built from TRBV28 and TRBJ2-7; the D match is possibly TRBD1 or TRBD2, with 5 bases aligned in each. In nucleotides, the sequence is TGTGCCAGCAGCGATTCGAGGGGCAGTTTTTACGAGCAGTACTTC. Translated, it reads CASSDSRGSFYEQYF.